Listed below are T cell receptor beta chains from one sample, sequenced in a study of technical replicates of blood from several donors. The data were produced by immunoSEQ multiplex PCR, yet TCRdb's version contains in-frame clones alone and is incomplete. The sample comprises about 72,000 clones, just under 95% of which are singletons, and around 0.34% rests with the top ten. The sample consisted of T cells isolated from PBMCs. These receptors were taken from a human donor in good health. The CDR3 runs from the conserved cysteine through the conserved F or W. A D gene is named only where the DNA matches it firmly. The size entry is marked missing in some rows and otherwise reads once, few, many or a size class.

.	TRBV5-6	TRBJ2-1	TRBD1	CASSFTQGIRFF	TGTGCCAGCAGCTTCACACAGGGGATTCGGTTCTTC
.	TRBV10-3	TRBJ2-2	.	CAINTAGATGELFF	TGTGCCATCAATACTGCGGGGGCCACCGGGGAGCTGTTTTTT
.	TRBV2	TRBJ2-3	TRBD2	CASSIERDHTDTQYF	TGTGCCAGCAGTATCGAGCGGGATCACACAGATACGCAGTATTTT
.	TRBV6-6	TRBJ2-7	TRBD2	CASSRTSAGYEQYF	TGTGCCAGCAGTCGGACTAGCGCGGGTTACGAGCAGTACTTC
many	TRBV6-4	TRBJ2-1	TRBD2	CASSDSSGSYNEQFF	TGTGCCAGCAGTGACTCTAGCGGGAGCTACAATGAGCAGTTCTTC
.	TRBV6-4	TRBJ1-1	TRBD1	CASRQGRNTEAFF	TGTGCCAGCAGACAGGGGCGTAACACTGAAGCTTTCTTT
.	TRBV19	TRBJ2-6	.	CASSTPDRIILSGANVLTF	TGTGCCAGTAGTACCCCCGACAGGATCATTCTCTCTGGGGCCAACGTCCTGACTTTC
.	TRBV11-2	TRBJ2-7	.	CASSRIGDRTYEQYF	TGTGCCAGCAGCCGTATCGGAGACCGGACCTACGAGCAGTACTTC
few	TRBV30	TRBJ1-5	.	CAWSYHSSNQPQHF	TGTGCCTGGAGTTACCACAGTAGCAATCAGCCCCAGCATTTT
.	TRBV5-1	TRBJ2-1	TRBD2	CASSLASGSYDEQFF	TGCGCCAGCAGCTTGGCCAGCGGGAGTTACGATGAGCAGTTCTTC
.	TRBV7-7	TRBJ2-2	TRBD2	CASSPFRGGMSGELFF	TGTGCTAGCAGCCCGTTCCGGGGGGGCATGTCCGGGGAGCTGTTTTTT
.	TRBV4-1	TRBJ2-2	.	CASSPYFNTGELFF	TGCGCCAGCAGCCCTTACTTTAACACCGGGGAGCTGTTTTTT
.	TRBV2	TRBJ2-7	TRBD1	CASSKDRPNEQYF	TGTGCCAGCAGTAAGGACAGGCCCAACGAGCAGTACTTC
.	TRBV7-9	TRBJ1-2	.	CASSPGGASGYTF	TGTGCCAGCAGCCCGGGGGGGGCAAGTGGCTACACCTTC
.	TRBV5-1	TRBJ1-2	.	CASSLEAGYGYTF	TGCGCCAGCAGCTTGGAGGCAGGCTATGGCTACACCTTC
.	TRBV2	TRBJ1-1	.	CASSEDSKNTEAFF	TGTGCCAGCAGTGAAGACAGTAAGAACACTGAAGCTTTCTTT
once	TRBV9	TRBJ2-1	.	CASSVAVLYNEQFF	TGTGCCAGCAGCGTAGCTGTCCTTTACAATGAGCAGTTCTTC
.	TRBV28	TRBJ1-5	.	CASSLKGISNQPQHF	TGTGCCAGCAGTTTAAAGGGGATTAGCAATCAGCCCCAGCATTTT
.	TRBV28	TRBJ2-7	.	CASWDTLGTTEQYF	TGTGCCAGTTGGGACACCCTGGGAACTACGGAGCAGTACTTC
.	TRBV30	TRBJ2-7	.	CAWSVRHPGFKYF	TGTGCCTGGAGTGTACGGCACCCGGGTTTTAAGTACTTC
.	TRBV11-2	TRBJ2-2	.	CATRGTQSGTGELFF	TGTGCCACCCGAGGGACACAATCGGGCACCGGGGAGCTGTTTTTT
.	TRBV21-1	TRBJ2-3	.	CASNPSGTDTQYF	TGTGCCAGCAACCCTAGCGGCACAGATACGCAGTATTTT
.	TRBV9	TRBJ1-5	TRBD1	CASSEQGDNQPQHF	TGTGCCAGCAGCGAACAGGGGGATAATCAGCCCCAGCATTTT
.	TRBV29-1	TRBJ2-7	TRBD1	CSATGTGGLYEQYF	TGCAGCGCCACCGGGACAGGGGGTCTTTACGAGCAGTACTTC
.	TRBV5-1	TRBJ2-7	TRBD2	CASSTGLAGVSDEQYF	TGCGCCAGCAGCACCGGACTAGCGGGAGTGAGCGACGAGCAGTACTTC
.	TRBV7-8	TRBJ2-1	.	CASSLEWGDVSYNEQFF	TGTGCCAGCAGCTTAGAGTGGGGGGACGTCTCCTACAATGAGCAGTTCTTC
.	TRBV6-5	TRBJ2-1	TRBD2	CASSYTAGVGNEQFF	TGTGCCAGCAGTTACACGGCGGGGGTTGGTAATGAGCAGTTCTTC
.	TRBV28	TRBJ1-3	TRBD1	CASSPPQGAAGNTIYF	TGTGCCAGCAGTCCTCCACAGGGGGCTGCGGGAAACACCATATATTTT
.	TRBV6-1	TRBJ1-5	TRBD1	CASSELDRGIVSNQPQHF	TGTGCCAGCAGTGAACTGGACAGGGGTATAGTAAGCAATCAGCCCCAGCATTTT
.	TRBV20-1	TRBJ2-3	.	CSARRDTQYF	TGCAGTGCCCGTAGAGATACGCAGTATTTT
.	TRBV19	TRBJ2-2	.	CASSKHGASASPVYTGELFF	TGTGCCAGTAGTAAGCACGGGGCTAGCGCGAGCCCCGTTTACACCGGGGAGCTGTTTTTT
once	TRBV11-3	TRBJ1-4	.	CASSLQALNEKLFF	TGTGCCAGCAGCCTACAGGCCCTTAATGAAAAACTGTTTTTT
.	TRBV6-5	TRBJ1-1	.	CASSYVKNTEAFF	TGTGCCAGCAGTTATGTTAAGAACACTGAAGCTTTCTTT
.	TRBV29-1	TRBJ1-1	.	CSIQANEAFF	TGCAGTATACAGGCGAATGAAGCTTTCTTT
.	TRBV11-3	TRBJ2-1	TRBD1	CASSHKTGTSYNEQFF	TGTGCCAGCAGCCATAAGACAGGGACCTCCTACAATGAGCAGTTCTTC
.	TRBV27	TRBJ2-7	TRBD1	CASRDSLYEQYF	TGTGCCAGCCGGGACAGCCTCTACGAGCAGTACTTC
.	TRBV4-2	TRBJ2-1	TRBD2	CASSRSPATSDFYNEQFF	TGTGCCAGCAGCCGGAGTCCCGCGACTAGCGATTTCTACAATGAGCAGTTCTTC
.	TRBV2	TRBJ2-7	TRBD2	CASSGLAVEQYF	TGTGCCAGCAGTGGACTAGCGGTCGAGCAGTACTTC
.	TRBV4-2	TRBJ2-1	TRBD2	CASSQEREAANEQFF	TGTGCCAGCAGCCAAGAGCGGGAGGCCGCTAATGAGCAGTTCTTC
.	TRBV7-9	TRBJ2-1	TRBD2	CASSLVAGGSYNEQFF	TGTGCCAGCAGCCTGGTAGCGGGAGGCTCCTACAATGAGCAGTTCTTC
.	TRBV11-1	TRBJ2-5	.	CASSSDPGETQYF	TGTGCCAGCAGCTCCGACCCGGGGGAGACCCAGTACTTC
once	TRBV7-9	TRBJ1-4	TRBD1	CASSLGQDNEKLFF	TGTGCCAGCAGCTTGGGACAGGATAATGAAAAACTGTTTTTT
.	TRBV27	TRBJ2-7	.	CASSLLRDNSYEQYF	TGTGCCAGCAGTTTACTAAGGGACAACTCCTACGAGCAGTACTTC
.	TRBV2	TRBJ2-7	TRBD2	CASKTSGSSLHPYSEQYF	TGTGCCAGCAAAACTAGCGGATCCTCCTTACACCCATACAGCGAGCAGTACTTC
.	TRBV27	TRBJ1-2	.	CASSLSGLFYGYTF	TGTGCCAGCAGTTTATCCGGACTTTTCTATGGCTACACCTTC
once	TRBV4-1	TRBJ1-3	.	CASSQQGNGNTIYF	TGCGCCAGCAGTCAACAGGGTAATGGAAACACCATATATTTT
.	TRBV11-2	TRBJ1-1	.	CASSEQANTEAFF	TGTGCCAGCAGTGAACAGGCGAATACTGAAGCTTTCTTT
.	TRBV7-9	TRBJ2-7	.	CASSFGGGEQYF	TGTGCCAGCAGCTTTGGGGGCGGCGAGCAGTACTTC
.	TRBV7-2	TRBJ1-1	TRBD1	CASSSGQGNTEAFF	TGTGCCAGCAGCTCCGGACAGGGGAACACTGAAGCTTTCTTT
.	TRBV12-5	TRBJ2-5	.	CASGSRGGYQETQYF	TGTGCTAGTGGTTCTCGTGGGGGGTACCAAGAGACCCAGTACTTC
.	TRBV6-5	TRBJ2-1	TRBD1	CAVTGKYNEQFF	TGTGCCGTGACAGGGAAGTACAATGAGCAGTTCTTC